This T cell receptor beta chain was observed in a study of cytomegalovirus exposure and HLA in healthy donors. About the study: The roughly 100 million unique TCR beta sequences, from about 179 million T cells, were found by an earlier analysis.

The PCR made use of 60 Vbeta and 13 Jbeta primers. Libraries were prepared by immunoSEQ multiplex PCR; TCRdb keeps only in-frame clonotypes and omits some of them. The sample comprises about 130,000 clones, under 80% of which are singletons, and 13% rests with the top ten. V trimming: 7 bases; J trimming: 5 bases; junction bases outside the gene matches: 5. Germline CDR1 reads SQVTM; CDR2 reads ANQGSEA. The CDR3 has 14 amino acids. This clonotype was sampled from a woman aged 60-75 years in good health and CMV-seropositive. The V gene is TRBV29-1, the J gene TRBJ2-5; 15 nucleotides align to TRBD2. Material: PBMCs. The CDR3 loop reads CSGTSGGAGETQYF. CDR3 in DNA: TGCAGCGGGACTAGCGGGGGGGCGGGGGAGACCCAGTACTTC.